This T cell receptor (beta chain) was captured in a study of blood T cell repertoires in COVID-19. Study as a whole: PBMCs, B-cell-depleted T cells, or T cells were the source of the cDNA or gDNA that made up the material.

Profiling relied on immunoSEQ multiplex PCR, and the TCRdb table lists in-frame clones only, not all of them. The sample carries under 300,000 clones, 88% recorded once. Trimming left V 0 bases short and J 9 bases short, with 13 bases between. The CDR3 length is 15 residues. Germline V gene lookup returns CDR1 SGHNT and CDR2 YYREEE (reference sequence). Participants, roughly 18 to 90 years old, spanned fewer than 30 US areas. Participants had their cohort set by participant-reported clinical history. Contact with a PCR-confirmed or clinician-diagnosed COVID-19 case occurred within 2 weeks of entry. Material: PBMCs or T cells enriched from blood (not recorded which). The chain recombines TRBV5-4 with TRBJ1-6; a weak D match, TRBD1 (6 bases). The TCR originated in a woman aged 40 to 55 who had been exposed to COVID-19. In DNA form, the CDR3 reads TGTGCCAGCAGCTTGGCCGGGACACGGGTTTCACCCCTCCACTTT. Translation: CASSLAGTRVSPLHF.